This T cell receptor (beta chain) appears in the sequencing data of a study of cytomegalovirus exposure and HLA in healthy donors. V lost 3 bases, J lost 6 bases, and 7 bases stayed unmatched. The CDR3 is made up of 14 amino acids. Germline values: CDR1 MNHNY, CDR2 SVGAGI (reference sequence). Of note for this clone: Other DNA sequences from this sample encode an identical CDR3 as well.

The PCR made use of 60 Vbeta and 13 Jbeta primers. Profiling relied on immunoSEQ multiplex PCR, and the TCRdb table lists in-frame clones only, not all of them. The sample yields 150,000 to 180,000 clones, around 79% seen once. The chain uses TRBV6-6 and TRBJ2-5; 7 positions agree with TRBD2. Material for sequencing was PBMCs. This TCR derives from a man in his late teens or twenties in good health and CMV-seronegative. The CDR3 sequence is CASSYNRGEQTQYF. CDR3 sequence (DNA): TGTGCCAGCAGTTATAACCGGGGGGAGCAGACCCAGTACTTC.